These 21 T cell receptor beta chains originate from one sample sequenced in a study of blood T cell repertoires in COVID-19. Profiling relied on immunoSEQ multiplex PCR, and the TCRdb table lists in-frame clones only, not all of them. Of around 99,000 clones in the sample, around 74% were seen once. The sequencing input was peripheral blood. These receptors all stem from a woman aged 80 or older with active or convalescent COVID-19.

The chain links TRBV6-5 to TRBJ1-3, with 8 bases lining up with TRBD1. Germline CDR1 MNHEY, CDR2 SVGAGI. Trimming at V came to 0 bases and at J to 7 bases, leaving 2 bases not matched to a gene. The CDR3 loop spans 14 amino acids. The CDR3 nucleotides read TGTGCCAGCAGTTACTCGAACAGGGGGAACACCATATATTTT. Protein: CASSYSNRGNTIYF.

This clone was seen at least ten times. The chain employs TRBV7-4 and TRBJ2-7; possible D gene TRBD1, 6 bases. CDR1 is SGHVT, CDR2 SQSDAQ, per germline. V was pared by 3 bases and J by 0 bases, with 15 bases between. The CDR3 contains 16 residues. CDR3 DNA sequence: TGTGCCAGCAGCTTTGGGACGACAGGAAACTCCTACGAGCAGTACTTC. Its translation is CASSFGTTGNSYEQYF.

The chain carries TRBV29-1 and TRBJ1-1; 7 nucleotides agree with TRBD1. This CDR3 has 14 amino acids. V lost 7 bases, J lost 5 bases, and 13 bases stayed unmatched. Germline V CDR1 and CDR2: SQVTM, ANQGSEA. The chain's CDR3 is CSGWTTGEGTEAFF. The CDR3 nucleotides read TGCAGCGGCTGGACTACAGGGGAAGGAACTGAAGCTTTCTTT.

The V and J genes are TRBV29-1 and TRBJ2-5; D gene ambiguous. The CDR3 has 10 residues. CDR1 and CDR2 (germline): SQVTM, ANQGSEA. The germline V and J ends were trimmed by 8 bases and 5 bases, with 9 bases remaining between them. The CDR3 reads CSIIRETQYF. The CDR3 DNA follows: TGCAGCATTATCCGGGAGACCCAGTACTTC.

The V call is TRBV4-1, the J call TRBJ2-4; D ambiguous. V lost 0 bases to trimming and J lost 1 base, with 13 bases between them. The germline gives CDR1 MGHRA, CDR2 YSYEKL. CDR3 length equals 17 residues. The DNA for the CDR3 is TGCGCCAGCAGCCAAGATCAGACGTACGGGGCCAAAAACATTCAGTACTTC. Translated, it gives CASSQDQTYGAKNIQYF.

In the case of this clone: The junction departs from the called germline gene at one end, perhaps through a read error. The chain carries TRBV5-1 and TRBJ2-1, with TRBD2 identical over 7 bases. Germline-derived CDR1 and CDR2 are SGHRS and YFSETQ. This CDR3 is 14 amino acids long. The CDR3 is CASSLGGSDNEQFF. CDR3 in DNA: TGTGCCAGCAGCTTGGGAGGGTCGGACAATGAGCAGTTCTTC.

This clone appeared a few times. CDR3 DNA sequence: TGTGCCAGCAGCGCCGGACAGGGATATGGCTACACCTTC. Amino acid sequence: CASSAGQGYGYTF. The chain combines TRBV7-3 with TRBJ1-2; 8 bases agree with TRBD1. Germline CDR1 is SGHTA and CDR2 is FQGTGA. The trim removed 5 bases at V and 5 bases at J, leaving 4 bases unmatched. The CDR3 consists of 13 residues.

This sequence joins TRBV10-3 and TRBJ2-5; possible D gene TRBD1, 5 bases. Trimming took off 0 bases at V and 5 bases at J, with 10 bases between the two ends. Per germline, CDR1 ENHRY and CDR2 SYGVKD. This CDR3 spans 14 amino acids. The CDR3 sequence is CAISESGSGETQYF. DNA of the CDR3: TGTGCCATCAGTGAGTCGGGGTCAGGGGAGACCCAGTACTTC.

V usage is TRBV6-6 and J usage is TRBJ1-1; 9 positions match TRBD1. Trimming removed 6 bases from V and 10 bases from J; junction bases left unmatched: 15. Germline loops: CDR1 MNHNY, CDR2 SVGAGI (reference sequence). CDR3 length: 15 amino acids. The DNA for the CDR3 is TGTGCCAGCAGGTCGTACAGGGGGCTCCTTCAAGGAGCTTTCTTT. This codes for CASRSYRGLLQGAFF.

This rearrangement joins TRBV7-3 to TRBJ2-7; 10 nucleotides match TRBD1. Per germline, CDR1 SGHTA and CDR2 FQGTGA. The CDR3 length is 14 residues. V lost 5 bases and J lost 5; bases outside the gene matches: 6. In nucleotides, the CDR3 is TGTGCCAGCAGCCTGACAGGGGGCCCGAACGAGCAGTACTTC. Its translation is CASSLTGGPNEQYF.

The V and J genes are TRBV19 and TRBJ1-3; D is unresolved. From germline, CDR1 is LNHDA and CDR2 SQIVND (reference sequence). There are 16 residues in the CDR3. V lost 7 bases and J lost 0, with 16 bases in between. CDR3 DNA sequence: TGTGCCAGTAACAAGAGGGATGGAGGCTCTGGAAACACCATATATTTT. Translated, it gives CASNKRDGGSGNTIYF.

This sequence joins TRBV5-3 and TRBJ2-3; 8 nucleotides match TRBD1. TRBV5-3 is identified as an open reading frame with a role that is uncertain. V was pared by 0 bases and J by 2 bases, with 5 bases of the junction left unmatched. The CDR3 loop spans 16 amino acids. The CDR3 here is CARSLGQGWVTDTQYF. CDR3 nucleotide sequence: TGTGCCAGAAGCTTGGGACAGGGGTGGGTCACAGATACGCAGTATTTT.

This clone was observed a single time. The V call is TRBV11-1, the J call TRBJ1-1, with a tentative D call TRBD1 (5 bases). From germline, CDR1 is SGHAT and CDR2 FQDESV (reference sequence). The CDR3 length is 14 residues. V was trimmed by 1 base and J by 5 bases, leaving 11 bases between them. The CDR3 nucleotides are TGTGCCAGCAGCTTAGTCCCAGGGCAGACTGAAGCTTTCTTT. Amino acid sequence: CASSLVPGQTEAFF.

For this clone: Other nucleotide sequences in the sample specify the same CDR3. The chain combines TRBV24-1 with TRBJ2-7; D unclear. Trimming stripped 4 bases from V and 2 bases from J, with 8 bases between. The CDR3 totals 13 residues. Germline CDR1 reads KGHDR; CDR2 reads SFDVKD. CDR3 in amino acids: CATSDPVTYEQYF. CDR3 DNA: TGTGCCACCAGTGACCCCGTTACCTACGAGCAGTACTTC.

V is TRBV29-1 and J is TRBJ1-4; D might be TRBD1 (6 bases). V gave up 0 bases and J gave up 5 bases, with 16 bases separating them. Germline CDR1 and CDR2: SQVTM and ANQGSEA. The CDR3 runs to 16 residues. The CDR3 region is CSVEDRDRSGNEKLFF. CDR3 coding DNA: TGCAGCGTTGAAGATCGAGACAGGTCAGGGAATGAAAAACTGTTTTTT.

For the CDR3, the DNA is TGTGCCAGCAGCGCCGGGACAGGGATAGATGGCTACACCTTC. Protein: CASSAGTGIDGYTF. The chain combines TRBV9 with TRBJ1-2; TRBD1 matches 9 bases. Germline V lookup: CDR1 SGDLS, CDR2 YYNGEE. The trim removed 3 bases at V and 6 bases at J, leaving 6 bases unmatched. CDR3 size: 14 residues.

V usage is TRBV4-2 and J usage is TRBJ2-3, with 12 nucleotides matching TRBD2. With V trimmed by 0 bases and J by 7 bases, 2 bases remained unmatched. Germline values: CDR1 LGHNA, CDR2 YNFKEQ. The CDR3 consists of 15 residues. CDR3 amino acids: CASSQDGTSGHTQYF. The CDR3, as DNA: TGTGCCAGCAGCCAAGATGGGACTAGCGGGCATACGCAGTATTTT.

This clone was counted once. The V call is TRBV6-5, the J call TRBJ2-1, with TRBD2 identical over 7 bases. The V gene end was trimmed by 5 bases and the J gene end by 4 bases; junction bases not matched to a gene: 8. The CDR3 is 15 amino acids. Germline V gene data show CDR1 as MNHEY and CDR2 as SVGAGI. CDR3 in amino acids: CASSTSRGDYNEQFF. DNA of the CDR3: TGTGCCAGCAGTACTAGTCGGGGGGATTACAATGAGCAGTTCTTC.

The V and J genes are TRBV28 and TRBJ1-4; D is unresolved. Germline V lookup: CDR1 MDHEN, CDR2 SYDVKM. Trimming stripped 3 bases from V and 2 bases from J, with 7 bases between. The CDR3 extends over 14 amino acids. The CDR3 DNA is TGTGCCAGCAGTTTGCGAGGGACTAATGAAAAACTGTTTTTT. Protein: CASSLRGTNEKLFF.

This chain links TRBV7-3 with TRBJ1-3; D may be TRBD1 (6 bases). V gave up 2 bases and J gave up 0 bases, with 11 bases separating them. CDR1 and CDR2 (germline): SGHTA, FQGTGA. This CDR3 is 16 amino acids long. Here the CDR3 reads CASSLVDRDSGNTIYF. Written as DNA, the CDR3 is TGTGCCAGCAGCTTAGTGGACAGAGACTCTGGAAACACCATATATTTT.

CDR3 loop: CASSSGGLYNEQFF. DNA of the CDR3: TGTGCCAGCAGCTCCGGAGGGCTATACAATGAGCAGTTCTTC. V gene TRBV7-3 combines with J gene TRBJ2-1; a weak D match, TRBD2 (6 bases). Germline V lookup: CDR1 SGHTA, CDR2 FQGTGA. CDR3 length: 14 amino acids. The V end lost 4 bases, the J end lost 4 bases, and 11 bases lay between the germline ends.